This is a list of T cell receptor beta chains from one sample in a study of blood T cell repertoires in COVID-19. TCRdb keeps only in-frame clones here, not all; method: immunoSEQ multiplex PCR. The sample has 180,000 or so clones; over 80% are singletons. The source material was PBMCs or T cells enriched from blood (not recorded which). These receptors all stem from a woman between 45 and 65 years old who had recovered from COVID-19. CDR3s include the opening cysteine and the closing phenylalanine or tryptophan. Each record gives: clone size, J gene, V gene, D gene, CDR3 DNA, CDR3 protein. The D gene is left open where the match is weak. Rows may omit the clone size; those that give it use once, few, many or a size class.

. | TRBJ2-2 | TRBV7-2 | TRBD2 | TGTGCCAGCAGCCGGACTAGCGGGATTGACACCGGGGAGCTGTTTTTT | CASSRTSGIDTGELFF
. | TRBJ1-1 | TRBV6-5 | . | TGTGCCAGCAGTTACGTGGGCGTCATGAACACTGAAGCTTTCTTT | CASSYVGVMNTEAFF
. | TRBJ2-1 | TRBV9 | TRBD2 | TGTGCCAGCAGCCGAAACGACGTACTAGCGGGAACGCCAGGGATCTACAATGAGCAGTTCTTC | CASSRNDVLAGTPGIYNEQFF
. | TRBJ1-5 | TRBV30 | TRBD1 | TGTGCCTGGAGTGGCGGACAGGGAGGTCAGCCCCAGCATTTT | CAWSGGQGGQPQHF
. | TRBJ1-1 | TRBV28 | TRBD1 | TGTGCCAGCACACAGGGGTTGAACACTGAAGCTTTCTTT | CASTQGLNTEAFF
. | TRBJ2-2 | TRBV18 | TRBD1 | TGTGCCAGCTCACCGACAGGGGGCGAAATGGAGCTGTTTTTT | CASSPTGGEMELFF
. | TRBJ2-3 | TRBV2 | . | TGTGCCAGCAGGCGAGTAAACGTGGTAACAGATACGCAGTATTTT | CASRRVNVVTDTQYF
. | TRBJ2-2 | TRBV10-2 | TRBD1 | TGCGCCAGCAGTGTCGGACAGGGGAGGCCCGGGGAGCTGTTTTTT | CASSVGQGRPGELFF
. | TRBJ2-4 | TRBV4-1 | TRBD1 | TGCGCCAGCAGCCAAGAAGGCGGGACAGGATTAGCCAAAAACATTCAGTACTTC | CASSQEGGTGLAKNIQYF
once | TRBJ2-1 | TRBV19 | TRBD2 | TGTGCCAGTAGTATAGGGACTAGCGTCGGCTACAATGAGCAGTTCTTC | CASSIGTSVGYNEQFF
. | TRBJ1-2 | TRBV2 | . | TGTGCCAGCAGTGAAGCTCGGGGTAGCTACACCTTC | CASSEARGSYTF
once | TRBJ2-5 | TRBV7-9 | . | TGTGCCAGCAGCTTAGACGGGAGCTGGCGCACGGAGACCCAGTACTTC | CASSLDGSWRTETQYF
. | TRBJ2-1 | TRBV14 | TRBD2 | TGTGCCAGCAGCATTACTAGCGGGAGACTAGTGAATGAGCAGTTCTTC | CASSITSGRLVNEQFF
. | TRBJ2-5 | TRBV6-6 | . | TGTGCCAGCAGTTTCCCGGACAGAGAAGAGACCCAGTACTTC | CASSFPDREETQYF
. | TRBJ1-2 | TRBV29-1 | . | TGCAGCGTTGAACAACCCAGGGGCTACACCTTC | CSVEQPRGYTF
. | TRBJ2-2 | TRBV21-1 | . | TGTGCCAGCAGCAGCAAAAGCCGACAGGGATTGGACACCGGGGAGCTGTTTTTT | CASSSKSRQGLDTGELFF
. | TRBJ2-2 | TRBV6-4 | . | TGTGCCAGCAGTGACTCGGGGGGGCCCACCGGGGAGCTGTTTTTT | CASSDSGGPTGELFF
. | TRBJ2-2 | TRBV28 | . | TGTGCCAGCAGTCTCTGGGGGCGCTTGAGAGGGGAGCTGTTTTTT | CASSLWGRLRGELFF
. | TRBJ2-5 | TRBV7-9 | TRBD1 | TGTGCCAGCAGCAGGACAGGGAGCGAGACCCAGTACTTC | CASSRTGSETQYF
few | TRBJ1-5 | TRBV6-5 | TRBD1 | TGTGCCAGCAGCCGGGACAGGGGAATTCAGCCCCAGCATTTT | CASSRDRGIQPQHF
once | TRBJ2-1 | TRBV6-5 | . | TGTGCCTCCCGGGGAAGCTCCTACAATGAGCAGTTCTTC | CASRGSSYNEQFF
. | TRBJ1-1 | TRBV7-3 | . | TGTGCCAGCAGTTTAGGGGGGACTACGTTGAACACTGAAGCTTTCTTT | CASSLGGTTLNTEAFF
. | TRBJ2-3 | TRBV6-5 | . | TGTGCCAGCACTAGTGAGAGAGGGACGCAGTATTTT | CASTSERGTQYF
. | TRBJ1-6 | TRBV2 | TRBD1 | TGTGCCAGCAAGCCAGGGGGCTTTAATTCACCCCTCCACTTT | CASKPGGFNSPLHF
. | TRBJ1-1 | TRBV4-3 | TRBD1 | TGCGCCAGCAGCCGGTCGGGACAGGGGCCCCCTGAAGCTTTCTTT | CASSRSGQGPPEAFF
few | TRBJ1-1 | TRBV7-2 | . | TGTGCCAGCAGCTTTAGGGGTTTTGGGACTGAAGCTTTCTTT | CASSFRGFGTEAFF
once | TRBJ1-5 | TRBV28 | TRBD1 | TGTGCCAGCAGTTACGGGACAGGGTACAATCAGCCCCAGCATTTT | CASSYGTGYNQPQHF
. | TRBJ2-4 | TRBV6-2/TRBV6-3 | . | TGTGCCAGCAGTTACGGGCCTGAAAACATTCAGTACTTC | CASSYGPENIQYF
. | TRBJ2-3 | TRBV7-3 | . | TGTGCCAGCAGCTTAGGGGCTAAATCTAGCACAGATACGCAGTATTTT | CASSLGAKSSTDTQYF
. | TRBJ2-6 | TRBV19 | TRBD2 | TGTGCCAGTAGCCTGACTAGCGGATACTCTGGGGCCAACGTCCTGACTTTC | CASSLTSGYSGANVLTF
. | TRBJ2-6 | TRBV9 | TRBD1 | TGTGCCAGCAGCGAAAAAGGGACAGGGGTTGGTGGGGCCAACGTCCTGACTTTC | CASSEKGTGVGGANVLTF
once | TRBJ1-1 | TRBV6-5 | TRBD1 | TGTGCCAGCGGGGCGGACAGGATGAACACTGAAGCTTTCTTT | CASGADRMNTEAFF
. | TRBJ1-2 | TRBV29-1 | . | TGCAGCGCTGCTGGAGCGTTAGACTATGGCTACACCTTC | CSAAGALDYGYTF
. | TRBJ1-2 | TRBV7-8 | . | TGTGCCAGCAGCCCCCACCGGCAGGGCTCAAACTATGGCTACACCTTC | CASSPHRQGSNYGYTF
. | TRBJ1-1 | TRBV6-5 | . | TGTGCCAGCTCGGGTGGCACTGAAGCTTTCTTT | CASSGGTEAFF
many | TRBJ2-1 | TRBV5-6 | . | TGTGCCAGCAGCCCGCGAAGGGAGTATGAGCAGTTCTTC | CASSPRREYEQFF
. | TRBJ2-5 | TRBV7-9 | TRBD2 | TGTGCCAGCAGCTTAGCTACTAGCGCGCTGACCCAGTACTTC | CASSLATSALTQYF
. | TRBJ1-2 | TRBV9 | TRBD1 | TGTGCCAGCAGCCTCGGGACAGGGGGGAGTGGCTACACCTTC | CASSLGTGGSGYTF
. | TRBJ2-6 | TRBV29-1 | . | TGCAGCGTGGACGCCAGGGACTCTGGGGCCAACGTCCTGACTTTC | CSVDARDSGANVLTF
. | TRBJ2-1 | TRBV6-5 | . | TGTGCCAGCACGCTTCAGGCCAGGAATGAGCAGTTCTTC | CASTLQARNEQFF
. | TRBJ2-4 | TRBV4-1 | TRBD1 | TGCGCCAGCAGCCACCTCGGGACAGGGGAAAACATTCAGTACTTC | CASSHLGTGENIQYF
. | TRBJ1-1 | TRBV5-1 | . | TGCGCCAGCAGAGCAGGGACATTGCGAACTGAAGCTTTCTTT | CASRAGTLRTEAFF
few | TRBJ1-5 | TRBV4-1 | TRBD1 | TGCGCCAGCAGCCACGTGACAGGGGAGAATCAGCCCCAGCATTTT | CASSHVTGENQPQHF
. | TRBJ1-1 | TRBV28 | . | TGTGCCAGCAGTTTAGGGCAGGGTAGGTGGAACACTGAAGCTTTCTTT | CASSLGQGRWNTEAFF
. | TRBJ1-4 | TRBV30 | TRBD1 | TGTGCCTGGAGTGAGGGGACAGATGAAAAACTGTTTTTT | CAWSEGTDEKLFF
few | TRBJ1-1 | TRBV27 | TRBD1 | TGTGCCAGCAGTCCACGGACAGGGGGGAACACTGAAGCTTTCTTT | CASSPRTGGNTEAFF
. | TRBJ1-4 | TRBV4-1 | . | TGCGCCAGCAGCCTCCTGGCTCCAACTAATGAAAAACTGTTTTTT | CASSLLAPTNEKLFF
. | TRBJ1-2 | TRBV7-8 | TRBD1 | TGTGCCAGCAGCTTAGATGGGACAGGGGCGTCTGGCTACACCTTC | CASSLDGTGASGYTF
. | TRBJ2-2 | TRBV5-1 | TRBD2 | TGCGCCAGCAGCCCTCGACTAGCGGGAGGGACGACCGGGGAGCTGTTTTTT | CASSPRLAGGTTGELFF
. | TRBJ2-2 | TRBV19 | TRBD2 | TGTGCCAGTTGTTTTTGGACTAGCGGGGCCGGGGGGGAGCTGTTTTTT | CASCFWTSGAGGELFF
few | TRBJ1-1 | TRBV19 | TRBD1 | TGTGCCAGTAGATACGACAGGGGGCATAAGAACACTGAAGCTTTCTTT | CASRYDRGHKNTEAFF
. | TRBJ2-1 | TRBV7-9 | TRBD2 | TGTGCCAGCCGGGGGGGGGCACCCAACAATGAGCAGTTCTTC | CASRGGAPNNEQFF
. | TRBJ1-5 | TRBV28 | . | TGTGCCAGTTCCACGGGTGTGGAGCCCGGGCATTTT | CASSTGVEPGHF
. | TRBJ1-2 | TRBV9 | TRBD1 | TGTGCCAGCAGCGTAGAGGGGGTCGGGACAGGGTATGGCTACACCTTC | CASSVEGVGTGYGYTF
. | TRBJ2-1 | TRBV6-5 | . | TGTGCCAGCGGAACTACAGGGTCCTACAATGAGCAGTTCTTC | CASGTTGSYNEQFF
. | TRBJ2-2 | TRBV5-1 | TRBD1 | TGCGCCAGCAGCTTTGGGGACAGGGACAACACCGGGGAGCTGTTTTTT | CASSFGDRDNTGELFF
. | TRBJ1-5 | TRBV27 | TRBD1 | TGTGCCAGCAGTTCCGGGACAGGGGGAAATCAGCCCCAGCATTTT | CASSSGTGGNQPQHF
. | TRBJ1-2 | TRBV27 | . | TGTGCCAGCAGTTTTGGAGTGGAGGGAGGCTACACCTTC | CASSFGVEGGYTF
. | TRBJ1-1 | TRBV30 | . | TGTGCCTGGAGTCCGGGTTACGGGGAGGCTGAAGCTTTCTTT | CAWSPGYGEAEAFF